The rows below give T cell receptor beta chains drawn from one sample of a study of cytotoxic CD8 clonotypes in ibrutinib-treated CLL. Sequencing was performed with immunoSEQ multiplex PCR; in TCRdb, only in-frame clones are kept and a portion is missing. The sample shows 300,000 to 400,000 clones, 67% of them seen only once. The source material was PBMCs, sampled after 36 months of ibrutinib treatment. These receptors came from a human donor with chronic lymphocytic leukemia. Both conserved end residues are part of each CDR3. The D gene is left open where the match is weak. Expanded clones get a size class; other rows say once, few or many, or leave the size out.

len,d_gene,v_gene,abundance,j_gene,CDR3nt,CDR3aa
15,NA,TRBV7-9,NA,TRBJ2-7,TGTGCCAGCAGCTACCACAGGGCCTTCTCCTACGAGCAGTACTTC,CASSYHRAFSYEQYF
14,TRBD2,TRBV11-3,NA,TRBJ2-7,TGTGCCAGCAGCTTGGCGGGGGGTTCCTACGAGCAGTACTTC,CASSLAGGSYEQYF
13,TRBD1,TRBV7-3,many,TRBJ1-1,TGTGCCAGCAGCTTAGGACAGGGCACTGAAGCTTTCTTT,CASSLGQGTEAFF
11,NA,TRBV19,NA,TRBJ2-3,TGTGCCAGTAGTACGACAGATACGCAGTATTTT,CASSTTDTQYF
15,TRBD2,TRBV27,NA,TRBJ2-7,TGTGCCAGCAGTTTAAGGGCTAGCGGGAGCTACGAGCAGTACTTC,CASSLRASGSYEQYF
13,NA,TRBV6-5,NA,TRBJ1-4,TGTGCCAGCAGTTCTGTGGTTAATGAAAAACTGTTTTTT,CASSSVVNEKLFF
15,TRBD1,TRBV19,NA,TRBJ1-6,TGTGCCAGCAGGACAAGGGGGCATCATAATTCACCCCTCCACTTT,CASRTRGHHNSPLHF
14,NA,TRBV9,NA,TRBJ1-2,TGTGCCAGCAGCGTAGCGGACAGCTACTATGGCTACACCTTC,CASSVADSYYGYTF
12,NA,TRBV2,medium-sized,TRBJ2-5,TGTGCCAGCAGTGATTTTTCAGTGTCCCAGTACTTC,CASSDFSVSQYF
12,NA,TRBV7-9,NA,TRBJ2-7,TGTGCCAGCAGCGGGACGATCTACGAGCAGTACTTC,CASSGTIYEQYF
15,NA,TRBV7-2,NA,TRBJ1-2,TGTGCCAGCAGCTTATACAGAGGACGGGACTATGGCTACACCTTC,CASSLYRGRDYGYTF
13,TRBD1,TRBV15,NA,TRBJ1-2,TGTGCCACCAGCATCTCCGGGACAGGAGGCTACACCTTC,CATSISGTGGYTF
16,NA,TRBV4-1,NA,TRBJ2-3,TGCGCCAGCAGCCAAGAGGGGTCAGGGGGCACAGATACGCAGTATTTT,CASSQEGSGGTDTQYF
14,NA,TRBV13,many,TRBJ1-1,TGTGCCAGCAGCTTAGGCCTGATGAACACTGAAGCTTTCTTT,CASSLGLMNTEAFF
17,TRBD2,TRBV7-3,NA,TRBJ2-7,TGTGCCAGCAGCCCCACTAGCGGGAGAACGTTTGCCTACGAGCAGTACTTC,CASSPTSGRTFAYEQYF
13,NA,TRBV5-1,few,TRBJ1-1,TGCGCCAGCAGCGAGAGGCGGAACACTGAAGCTTTCTTT,CASSERRNTEAFF
19,TRBD2,TRBV19,NA,TRBJ2-1,TGTGCCACCACCCGTCAGGGCGTCCTGCTAGCGGGCTCATACAATGAGCAGTTCTTC,CATTRQGVLLAGSYNEQFF
13,NA,TRBV6-5,NA,TRBJ2-7,TGTGCCAGCAAAGAGACAGGGAGGGACGAGCAGTACTTC,CASKETGRDEQYF
13,NA,TRBV2,few,TRBJ1-4,TGTGCCAGCATTGGGCCGAATAATGAAAAACTGTTTTTT,CASIGPNNEKLFF
12,NA,TRBV29-1,NA,TRBJ2-7,TGCAGCGTTGAGGGGTTAGGCTACGAGCAGTACTTC,CSVEGLGYEQYF
14,NA,TRBV27,few,TRBJ2-5,TGTGCCAGCAGTTATAAGGTCTGGTCGGAGACCCAGTACTTC,CASSYKVWSETQYF
15,NA,TRBV6-5,NA,TRBJ2-7,TGTGCCAGCGACGCTCCCGGAAGCGTTAGGTACGAGCAGTACTTC,CASDAPGSVRYEQYF
16,TRBD1,TRBV6-6,NA,TRBJ1-1,TGTGCCAGCGCCCGGTCGACAGGGGCCTTGAACACTGAAGCTTTCTTT,CASARSTGALNTEAFF
12,NA,TRBV9,once,TRBJ2-3,TGTGCCAGCAGCGGACTAGGAGCTTCGCAGTATTTT,CASSGLGASQYF
14,NA,TRBV5-4,NA,TRBJ1-1,TGTGCCAGCAGCCAAACCAGGGGATACACTGAAGCTTTCTTT,CASSQTRGYTEAFF
13,TRBD1,TRBV25-1,NA,TRBJ1-1,TGTGCCAGCAGGGAACAGGGGAGGACTGAAGCTTTCTTT,CASREQGRTEAFF
16,TRBD2,TRBV7-8,once,TRBJ2-2,TGTGCCAGCAGCACATGGACTAGCGGGAAGTCCGGGGAGCTGTTTTTT,CASSTWTSGKSGELFF